This TCR beta chain originates from a study of identical twins. Remarks on this clonotype: Antigen: not known.

In TCRdb, the 5' RACE reads were re-called with MiXCR into one record per CDR3 protein. The repertoire consists of about 240,000 distinct CDR3 sequences, with approximately 10% occurring once and the leading ten covering about 9%. Study results and caveats: Within cord blood, abundant beta clonotypes carried fewer insertions, but memory repertoires showed no such trend.

Every one of the donors was a healthy Caucasian. Source material: memory T cells sorted from blood. The receptor was derived from a man aged 50-60 years in good health.

CDR3: CASSPTIRDRYRGTEAFF. The CDR3 bases are TGTGCCAGCAGCCCCACAATCCGGGACAGGTATAGGGGCACTGAAGCTTTCTTT. The chain has TRBV7-8 and TRBJ1-1; 8 bases match TRBD1. V was clipped by 5 bases and J by 4 bases; unmatched bases: 18. The CDR3 covers 18 residues. The germline CDR1 and CDR2 sequences are SGHVS and FQNEAQ.